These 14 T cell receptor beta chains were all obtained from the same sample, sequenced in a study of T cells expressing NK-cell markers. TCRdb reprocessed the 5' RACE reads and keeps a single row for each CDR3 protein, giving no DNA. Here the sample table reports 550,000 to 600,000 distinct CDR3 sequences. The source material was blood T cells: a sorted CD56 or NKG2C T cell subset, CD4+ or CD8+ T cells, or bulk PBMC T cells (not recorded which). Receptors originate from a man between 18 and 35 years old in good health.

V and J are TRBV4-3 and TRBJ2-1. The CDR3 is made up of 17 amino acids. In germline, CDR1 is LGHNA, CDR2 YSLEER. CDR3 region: CASSRSKSGGSYNEQFF.

CDR3 residues: CASSLIGRDNEQFF. This sequence joins TRBV11-1 and TRBJ2-1; checking the TCRdb D call of TRBD2 is not possible without DNA. The CDR3 sequence is 14 residues long. Germline lookup yields CDR1 SGHAT and CDR2 FQDESV (reference sequence).

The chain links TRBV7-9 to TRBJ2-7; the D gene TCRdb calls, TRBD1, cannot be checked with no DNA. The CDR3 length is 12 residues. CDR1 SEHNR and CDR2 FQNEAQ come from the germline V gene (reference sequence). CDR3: CASSLGDRKQYF.

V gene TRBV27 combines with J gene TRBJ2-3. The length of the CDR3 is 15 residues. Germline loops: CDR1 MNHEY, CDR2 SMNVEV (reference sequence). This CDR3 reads CASSFLGRGTDTQYF.

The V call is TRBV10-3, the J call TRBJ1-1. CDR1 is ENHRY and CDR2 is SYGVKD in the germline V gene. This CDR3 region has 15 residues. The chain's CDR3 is CAISDPTESDTEAFF.

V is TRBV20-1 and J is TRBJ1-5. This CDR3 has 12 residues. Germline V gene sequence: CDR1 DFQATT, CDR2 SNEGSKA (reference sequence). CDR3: CSAAVTAQPQHF.

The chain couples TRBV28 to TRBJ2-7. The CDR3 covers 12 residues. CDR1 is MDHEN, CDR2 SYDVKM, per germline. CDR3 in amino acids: CASNRLGDEQYF.

This CDR3 reads CASSYALQSEYF. This rearrangement joins TRBV6-2 or TRBV6-3 to TRBJ2-3. Germline CDR1 MNHEY, CDR2 SVGEGT. The CDR3 has 12 residues.

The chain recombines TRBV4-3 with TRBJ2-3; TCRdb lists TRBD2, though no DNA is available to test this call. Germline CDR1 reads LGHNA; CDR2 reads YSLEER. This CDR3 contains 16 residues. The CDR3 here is CASSQEPAGSTDTQYF.

The CDR3 spells CASSAWGGGSPLHF. This chain connects TRBV6-1 to TRBJ1-6; TCRdb designates TRBD1, a call that cannot be tested without DNA. The CDR3 length is 14 residues. The germline V gene encodes CDR1 MNHNS and CDR2 SASEGT.

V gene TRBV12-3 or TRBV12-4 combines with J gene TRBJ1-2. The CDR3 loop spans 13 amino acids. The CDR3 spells CASSPKGLDGYTF.

The CDR3 loop reads CASRPGQGKETQYF. The chain combines TRBV5-4 with TRBJ2-5; TCRdb proposes TRBD1, but this gene call is untestable without DNA. The CDR3 sequence is 14 residues long. CDR1 SGHNT and CDR2 YYREEE come from the germline V gene (reference sequence).

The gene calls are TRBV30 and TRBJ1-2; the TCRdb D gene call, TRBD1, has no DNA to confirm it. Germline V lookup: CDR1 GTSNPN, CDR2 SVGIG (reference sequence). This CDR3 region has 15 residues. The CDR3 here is CAWRGSGHINYGYTF.

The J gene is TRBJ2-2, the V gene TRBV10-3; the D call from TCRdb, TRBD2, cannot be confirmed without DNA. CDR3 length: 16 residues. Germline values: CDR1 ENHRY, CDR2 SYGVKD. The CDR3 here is CAIKRGGIQGPGELFF.